This T cell receptor (beta chain) stems from a study of T cell responses to AZD1222 COVID-19 vaccine. The protocol was immunoSEQ multiplex PCR, while the TCRdb copy is restricted to in-frame clones and leaves out a portion. In the table there are 90,000 to 110,000 clones, more than 75% of which are singletons. Germline V gene lookup returns CDR1 KGHSH and CDR2 LQKENI. The CDR3 length is 14 residues. V lost 2 bases and J lost 4; bases outside the gene matches: 4. The receptor was isolated from an adult in good health. This sample comprised peripheral blood, obtained on day 0 of AZD1222 vaccination. This sequence joins TRBV18 and TRBJ1-2; 7 nucleotides align to TRBD1. CDR3 sequence: CASSPRGTAYGYTF. CDR3 in DNA: TGTGCCAGCTCACCAAGGGGGACAGCCTATGGCTACACCTTC.